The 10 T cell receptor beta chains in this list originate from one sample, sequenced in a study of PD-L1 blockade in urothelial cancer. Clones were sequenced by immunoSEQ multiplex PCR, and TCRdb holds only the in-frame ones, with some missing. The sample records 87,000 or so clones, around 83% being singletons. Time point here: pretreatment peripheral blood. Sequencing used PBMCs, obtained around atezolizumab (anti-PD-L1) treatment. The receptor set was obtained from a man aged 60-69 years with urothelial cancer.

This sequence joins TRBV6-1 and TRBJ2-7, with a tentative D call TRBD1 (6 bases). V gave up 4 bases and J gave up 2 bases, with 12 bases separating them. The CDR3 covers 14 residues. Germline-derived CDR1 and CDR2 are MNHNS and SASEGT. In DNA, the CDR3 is TGTGCCAGCAGTGCCAGACAGGTTACCTACGAGCAGTACTTC. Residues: CASSARQVTYEQYF.

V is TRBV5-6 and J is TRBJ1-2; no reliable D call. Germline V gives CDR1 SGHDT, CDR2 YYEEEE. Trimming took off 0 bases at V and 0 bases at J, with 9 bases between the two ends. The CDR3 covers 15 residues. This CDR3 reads CASSLGSGANYGYTF. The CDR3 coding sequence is TGTGCCAGCAGCTTGGGTAGCGGGGCTAACTATGGCTACACCTTC.

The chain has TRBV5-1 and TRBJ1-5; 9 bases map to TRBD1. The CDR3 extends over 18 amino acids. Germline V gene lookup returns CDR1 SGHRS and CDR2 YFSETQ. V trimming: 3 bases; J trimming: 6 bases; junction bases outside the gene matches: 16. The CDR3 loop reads CASSSGPGQGRSGQPQHF. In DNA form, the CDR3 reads TGCGCCAGCAGCTCGGGACCGGGACAGGGAAGGTCGGGTCAGCCCCAGCATTTT. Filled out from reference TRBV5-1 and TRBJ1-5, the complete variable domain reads KAGVTQTPRYLIKTRGQQVTLSCSPISGHRSVSWYQQTPGQGLQFLFEYFSETQRNKGNFPGRFSGRQFSNSRSEMNVSTLELGDSALYLCASSSGPGQGRSGQPQHFGDGTRLSIL.

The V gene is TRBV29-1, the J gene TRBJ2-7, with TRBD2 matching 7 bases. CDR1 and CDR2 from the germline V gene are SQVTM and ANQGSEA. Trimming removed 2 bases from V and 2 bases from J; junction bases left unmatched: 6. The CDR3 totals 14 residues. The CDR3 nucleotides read TGCAGCGTTGAATCTGAGGGGAGGGCCTACGAGCAGTACTTC. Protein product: CSVESEGRAYEQYF.

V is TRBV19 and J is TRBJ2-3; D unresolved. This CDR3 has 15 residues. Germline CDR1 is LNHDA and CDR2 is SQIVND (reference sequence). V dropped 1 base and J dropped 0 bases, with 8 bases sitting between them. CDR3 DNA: TGTGCCAGTAGTATAGGGTCAACTAGCACAGATACGCAGTATTTT. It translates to CASSIGSTSTDTQYF.

The CDR3 region has the DNA TGTGCCAGCAGCGACAGCTTTAATTCACCCCTCCACTTT. This codes for CASSDSFNSPLHF. V is TRBV2 and J is TRBJ1-6; the D gene is possibly TRBD1 (5 bases). Germline loops: CDR1 SNHLY, CDR2 FYNNEI. The CDR3 has 13 residues. The germline V and J ends were trimmed by 6 bases and 6 bases, with 9 bases remaining between them.

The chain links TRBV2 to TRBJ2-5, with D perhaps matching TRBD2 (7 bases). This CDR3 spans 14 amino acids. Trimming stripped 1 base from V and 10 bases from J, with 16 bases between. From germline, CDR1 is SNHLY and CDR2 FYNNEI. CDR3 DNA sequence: TGTGCCAGCAGTGAAGTGGGGGCTAGCGGTGACCAGTACTTC. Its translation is CASSEVGASGDQYF.

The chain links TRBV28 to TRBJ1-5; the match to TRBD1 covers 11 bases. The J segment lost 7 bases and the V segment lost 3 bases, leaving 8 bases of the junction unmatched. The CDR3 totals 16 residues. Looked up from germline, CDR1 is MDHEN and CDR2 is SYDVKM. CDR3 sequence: CASSLLGTGGRQPQHF. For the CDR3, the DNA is TGTGCCAGCAGTTTGCTTGGGACAGGGGGTAGGCAGCCCCAGCATTTT.

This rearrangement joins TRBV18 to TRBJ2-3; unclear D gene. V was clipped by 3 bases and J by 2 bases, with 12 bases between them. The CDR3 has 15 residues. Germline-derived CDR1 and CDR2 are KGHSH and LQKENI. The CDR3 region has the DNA TGTGCCAGCTCACCTGAGGTTTGGAACACAGATACGCAGTATTTT. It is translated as CASSPEVWNTDTQYF.

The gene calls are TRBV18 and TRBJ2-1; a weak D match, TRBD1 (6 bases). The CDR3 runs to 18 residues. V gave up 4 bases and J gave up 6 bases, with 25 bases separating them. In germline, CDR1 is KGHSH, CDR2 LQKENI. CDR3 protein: CASSHSSPQGWGFNEQFF. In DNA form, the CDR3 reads TGTGCCAGCTCACACTCTTCACCACAGGGTTGGGGGTTCAATGAGCAGTTCTTC.